The present entry profiles one T cell receptor beta chain with its context. These data come from a study of human T cells and chemical hapten exposure. The CDR3 is made up of 15 amino acids. Trimming removed 0 bases from V and 8 bases from J; junction bases left unmatched: 6. Germline lookup yields CDR1 LNHNV and CDR2 YYDKDF (reference sequence). This sample's time point: patch test 1, 2 weeks after DPC sensitization. Treatment defined: therapeutic diphenylcyclopropenone sensitization with weekly scalp DPC. The drawing of blood occurred before each patch test was applied. TCRdb re-called the RACE reads through MiXCR, storing one row per CDR3 protein. This sample has around 190,000 distinct CDR3 sequences; 20% to 25% occur once, and the top ten carry about 6.7%.

V and J are TRBV15 and TRBJ2-1; 8 bases agree with TRBD2. The sample consisted of whole blood, taken in connection with sensitization to the hapten diphenylcyclopropenone (DPC). The origin of this receptor is a woman aged 50 to 60 with alopecia areata. Some clones in this sample may be carry-over from other donors' samples. This CDR3 reads CATSRDPGGPDEQFF. The DNA for the CDR3 is TGTGCCACCAGCAGAGATCCGGGAGGGCCCGATGAGCAGTTCTTC.